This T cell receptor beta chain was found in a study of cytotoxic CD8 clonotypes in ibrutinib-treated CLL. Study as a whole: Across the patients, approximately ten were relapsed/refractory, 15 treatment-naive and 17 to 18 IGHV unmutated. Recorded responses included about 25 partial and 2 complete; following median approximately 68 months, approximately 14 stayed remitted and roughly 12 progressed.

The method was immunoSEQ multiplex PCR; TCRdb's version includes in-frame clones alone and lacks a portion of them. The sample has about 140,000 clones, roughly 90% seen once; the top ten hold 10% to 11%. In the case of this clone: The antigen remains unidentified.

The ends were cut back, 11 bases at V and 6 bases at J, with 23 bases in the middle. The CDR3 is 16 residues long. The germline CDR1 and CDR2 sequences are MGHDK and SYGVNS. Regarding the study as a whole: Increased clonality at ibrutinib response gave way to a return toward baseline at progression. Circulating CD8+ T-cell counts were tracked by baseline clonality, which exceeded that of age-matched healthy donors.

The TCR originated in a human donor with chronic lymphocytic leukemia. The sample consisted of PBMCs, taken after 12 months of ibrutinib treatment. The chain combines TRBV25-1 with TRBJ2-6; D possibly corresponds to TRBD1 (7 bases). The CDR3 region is CAAGGTRVNKANVLTF. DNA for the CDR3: TGTGCCGCAGGGGGGACACGCGTTAATAAGGCCAACGTCCTGACTTTC.